This TCR beta chain originates from a study of CD8 T cells in Susac syndrome. Reverse transcription of about 0.5 to 1 ug RNA was carried out with random hexamers. The CDR3 of TCR beta was amplified by immunoSEQ multiplex PCR across 54 Vbeta and 13 Jbeta. TCRdb called the immunoSEQ multiplex PCR reads again in MiXCR, with one record for every CDR3 protein. The sample consists of hundreds of thousands of distinct CDR3 sequences, approximately 84% of them appearing once. The V segment lost 2 bases and the J segment 2 bases; nucleotides outside the gene matches: 7. This CDR3 is 16 amino acids long. Per the germline V gene, CDR1 is SGHRS and CDR2 is YFSETQ.

The specimen sequenced was CD8+ T cells from PBMCs. The receptor's source is a human donor with multiple sclerosis. The rearrangement uses TRBV5-1 and TRBJ2-1, with TRBD1 matching 7 bases. The CDR3 DNA sequence: TGCGCCAGCAGCTTACACCGACAGGGAACCTACAATGAGCAGTTCTTC. Protein sequence: CASSLHRQGTYNEQFF. The whole variable domain, filled in from reference TRBV5-1 and TRBJ2-1, reads KAGVTQTPRYLIKTRGQQVTLSCSPISGHRSVSWYQQTPGQGLQFLFEYFSETQRNKGNFPGRFSGRQFSNSRSEMNVSTLELGDSALYLCASSLHRQGTYNEQFFGPGTRLTVL.